The clone carrying this T cell receptor beta chain was seen a few times. The CDR3 extends over 17 amino acids. The germline V gene encodes CDR1 MNHEY and CDR2 SVGEGT. Unmatched junction bases numbered 15, after V lost 6 bases and J lost 4 bases. The sample is drawn from a study of identical twins. TCRdb processed the 5' RACE reads anew with MiXCR; each CDR3 protein has one entry. The table records over 600,000 distinct CDR3 sequences, 21% of them present only once. These data were likewise used in another study, on T cells expressing NK-cell markers.

The receptor comes from a woman aged 18-29 years in good health. The V and J genes are TRBV6-2 or TRBV6-3 and TRBJ2-1, with 7 positions matching TRBD2. The source material was PBMCs. CDR3 sequence reads: CASRPTLLAGEYNEQFF. For the CDR3, the DNA is TGTGCCAGCAGGCCAACTCTTCTTGCGGGAGAATACAATGAGCAGTTCTTC.